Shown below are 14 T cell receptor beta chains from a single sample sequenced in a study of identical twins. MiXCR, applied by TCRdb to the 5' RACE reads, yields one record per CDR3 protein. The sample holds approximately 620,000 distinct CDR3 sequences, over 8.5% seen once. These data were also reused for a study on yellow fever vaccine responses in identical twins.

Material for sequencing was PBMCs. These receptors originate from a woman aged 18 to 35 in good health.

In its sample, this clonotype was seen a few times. The CDR3 reads CASSFSSGFGANVLTF. The CDR3 coding sequence is TGTGCCAGCAGCTTTTCATCAGGGTTCGGGGCCAACGTCCTGACTTTC. The V call is TRBV11-3, the J call TRBJ2-6; perhaps TRBD1 as D (5 bases). The V end lost 3 bases, the J end lost 4 bases, and 13 bases lay between the germline ends. CDR1 is SGHNT, CDR2 YENEEA, per germline. This CDR3 spans 16 amino acids.

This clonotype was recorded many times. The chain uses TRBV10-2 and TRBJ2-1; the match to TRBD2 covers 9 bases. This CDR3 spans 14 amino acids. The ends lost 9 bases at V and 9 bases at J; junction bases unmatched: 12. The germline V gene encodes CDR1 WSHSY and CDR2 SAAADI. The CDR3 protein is CASRKAGGRGEQFF. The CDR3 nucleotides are TGCGCCAGTAGAAAGGCGGGGGGGAGGGGTGAGCAGTTCTTC.

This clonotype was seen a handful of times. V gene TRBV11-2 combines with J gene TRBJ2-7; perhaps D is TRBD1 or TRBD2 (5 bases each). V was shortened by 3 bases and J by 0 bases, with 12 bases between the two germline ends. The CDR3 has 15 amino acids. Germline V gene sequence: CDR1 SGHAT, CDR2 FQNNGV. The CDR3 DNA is TGTGCCAGCAGCTTCGGGACGGGAAGCTCCTACGAGCAGTACTTC. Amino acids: CASSFGTGSSYEQYF.

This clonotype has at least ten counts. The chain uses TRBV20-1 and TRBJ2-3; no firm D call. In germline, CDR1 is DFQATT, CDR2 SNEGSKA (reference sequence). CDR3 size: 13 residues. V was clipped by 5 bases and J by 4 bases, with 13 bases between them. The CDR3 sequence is CSASHVGADTQYF. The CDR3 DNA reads TGCAGTGCTTCCCACGTGGGCGCAGATACGCAGTATTTT.

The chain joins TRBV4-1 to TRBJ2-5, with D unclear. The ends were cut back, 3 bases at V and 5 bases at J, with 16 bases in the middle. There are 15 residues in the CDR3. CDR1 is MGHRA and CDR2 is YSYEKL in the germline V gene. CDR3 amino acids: CASSQENRRVETQYF. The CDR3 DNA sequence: TGCGCCAGCAGCCAGGAGAACAGACGAGTCGAGACCCAGTACTTC.

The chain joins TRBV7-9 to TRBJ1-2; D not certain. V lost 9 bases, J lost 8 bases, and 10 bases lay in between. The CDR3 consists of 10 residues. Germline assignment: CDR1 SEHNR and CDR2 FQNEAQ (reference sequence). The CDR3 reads CASYNEGYTF. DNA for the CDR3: TGTGCCAGTTATAACGAGGGCTACACCTTC.

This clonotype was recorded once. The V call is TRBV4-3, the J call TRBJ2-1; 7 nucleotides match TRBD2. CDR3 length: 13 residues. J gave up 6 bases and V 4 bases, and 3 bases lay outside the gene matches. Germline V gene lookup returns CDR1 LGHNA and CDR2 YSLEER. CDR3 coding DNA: TGCGCCAGCAGCCGTGGGGGGGGCAATGAGCAGTTCTTC. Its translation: CASSRGGGNEQFF.

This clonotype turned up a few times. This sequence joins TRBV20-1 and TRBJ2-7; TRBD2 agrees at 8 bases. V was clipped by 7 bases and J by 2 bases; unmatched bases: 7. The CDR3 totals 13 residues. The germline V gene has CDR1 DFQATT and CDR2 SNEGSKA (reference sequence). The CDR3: CSERGRKPYEQYF. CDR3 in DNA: TGCAGTGAACGCGGGAGGAAACCCTACGAGCAGTACTTC.

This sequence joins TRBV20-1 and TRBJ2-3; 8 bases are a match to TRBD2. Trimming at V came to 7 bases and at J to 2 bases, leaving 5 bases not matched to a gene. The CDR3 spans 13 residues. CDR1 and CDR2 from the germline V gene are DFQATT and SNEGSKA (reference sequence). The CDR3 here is CSVLAGLTDTQYF. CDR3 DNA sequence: TGCAGTGTCCTAGCGGGCCTCACAGATACGCAGTATTTT.

In DNA form, the CDR3 reads TGTGCCAGCAACACAGCCGGGCCCACCCCTGGCTACACCTTC. Protein sequence: CASNTAGPTPGYTF. The chain combines TRBV6-1 with TRBJ1-2; D remains unclear. CDR1 and CDR2 from the germline V gene are MNHNS and SASEGT. The V end lost 7 bases, the J end lost 7 bases, and 19 bases lay between the germline ends. The CDR3 loop spans 14 amino acids.

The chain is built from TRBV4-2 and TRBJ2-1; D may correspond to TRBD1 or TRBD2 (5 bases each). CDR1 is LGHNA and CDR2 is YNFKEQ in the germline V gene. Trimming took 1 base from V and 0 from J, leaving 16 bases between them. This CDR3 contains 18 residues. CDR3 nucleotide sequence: TGTGCCAGCAGCCAAGCTTCGGGTCGGGGACCCTCCTACAATGAGCAGTTCTTC. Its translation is CASSQASGRGPSYNEQFF.

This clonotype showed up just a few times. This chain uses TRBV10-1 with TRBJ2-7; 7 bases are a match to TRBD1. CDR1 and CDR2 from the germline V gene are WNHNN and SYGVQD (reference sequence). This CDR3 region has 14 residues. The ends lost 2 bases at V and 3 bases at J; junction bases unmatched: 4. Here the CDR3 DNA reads TGCGCCAGCAGTGAGCCGGGGACAGACTACGAGCAGTACTTC. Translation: CASSEPGTDYEQYF.

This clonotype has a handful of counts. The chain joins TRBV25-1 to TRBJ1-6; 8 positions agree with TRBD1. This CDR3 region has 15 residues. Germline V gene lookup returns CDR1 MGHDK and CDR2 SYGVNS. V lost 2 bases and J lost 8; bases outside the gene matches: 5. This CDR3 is CASSERTGPDSPLHF. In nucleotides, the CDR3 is TGTGCCAGCAGTGAAAGGACAGGGCCGGATTCACCCCTCCACTTT.

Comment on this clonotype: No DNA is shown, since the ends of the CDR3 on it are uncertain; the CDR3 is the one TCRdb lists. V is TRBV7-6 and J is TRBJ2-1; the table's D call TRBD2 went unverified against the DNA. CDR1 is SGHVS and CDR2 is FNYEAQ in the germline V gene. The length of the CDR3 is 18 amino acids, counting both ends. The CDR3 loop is CASSLPASGWGKGNELFF.